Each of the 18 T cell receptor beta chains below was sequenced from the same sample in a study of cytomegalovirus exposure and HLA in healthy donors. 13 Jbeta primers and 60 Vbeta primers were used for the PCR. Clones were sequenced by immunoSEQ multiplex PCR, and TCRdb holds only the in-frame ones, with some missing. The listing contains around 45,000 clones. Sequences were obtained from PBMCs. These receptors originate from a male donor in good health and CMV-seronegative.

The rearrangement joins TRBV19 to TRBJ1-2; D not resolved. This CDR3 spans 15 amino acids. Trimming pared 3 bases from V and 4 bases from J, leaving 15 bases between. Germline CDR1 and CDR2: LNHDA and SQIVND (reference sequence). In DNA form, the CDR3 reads TGTGCCAGTAGTATTTCCCACAGCGGTATCTATGGCTACACCTTC. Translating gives CASSISHSGIYGYTF.

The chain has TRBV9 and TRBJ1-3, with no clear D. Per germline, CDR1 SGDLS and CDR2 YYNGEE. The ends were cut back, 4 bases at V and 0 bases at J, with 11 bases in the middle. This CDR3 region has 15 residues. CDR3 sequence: CASSPFRDSGNTIYF. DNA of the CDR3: TGTGCCAGCAGCCCGTTTCGGGACTCTGGAAACACCATATATTTT.

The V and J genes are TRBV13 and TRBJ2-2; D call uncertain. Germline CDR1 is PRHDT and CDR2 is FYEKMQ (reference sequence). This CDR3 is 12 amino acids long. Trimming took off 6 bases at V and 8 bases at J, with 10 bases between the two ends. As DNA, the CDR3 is TGTGCCAGCAGGTTGTCTCCGGGGGAGCTGTTTTTT. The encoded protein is CASRLSPGELFF.

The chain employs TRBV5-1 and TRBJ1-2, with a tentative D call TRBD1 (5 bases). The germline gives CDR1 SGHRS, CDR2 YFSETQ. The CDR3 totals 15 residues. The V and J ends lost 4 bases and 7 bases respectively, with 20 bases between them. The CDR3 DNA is TGCGCCAGCAGCCTGGGGGGGGGTGATTGGCGTGGCTACACCTTC. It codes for CASSLGGGDWRGYTF.

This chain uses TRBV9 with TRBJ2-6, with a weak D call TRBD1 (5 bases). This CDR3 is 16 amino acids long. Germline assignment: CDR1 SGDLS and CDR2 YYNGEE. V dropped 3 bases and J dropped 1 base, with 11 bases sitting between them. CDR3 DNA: TGTGCCAGCAGCGGACAGCTCTTGTCTGGGGCCAACGTCCTGACTTTC. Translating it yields CASSGQLLSGANVLTF.

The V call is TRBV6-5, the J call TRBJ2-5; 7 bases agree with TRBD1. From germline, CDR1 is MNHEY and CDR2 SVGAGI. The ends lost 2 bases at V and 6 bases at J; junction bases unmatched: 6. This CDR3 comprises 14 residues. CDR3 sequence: CASSYPGQLKTQYF. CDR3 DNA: TGTGCCAGCAGTTACCCGGGACAGCTAAAGACCCAGTACTTC.

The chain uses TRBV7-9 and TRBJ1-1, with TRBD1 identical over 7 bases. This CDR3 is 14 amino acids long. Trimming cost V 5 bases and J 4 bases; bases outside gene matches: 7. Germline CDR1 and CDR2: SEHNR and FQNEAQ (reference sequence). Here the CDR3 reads CASSANRGGTEAFF. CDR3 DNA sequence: TGTGCCAGCAGCGCGAACAGGGGTGGCACTGAAGCTTTCTTT.

The CDR3 coding sequence is TGTGCCAGCAGCTTGACAGTATACACTGAAGCTTTCTTT. Encoded protein: CASSLTVYTEAFF. V usage is TRBV5-8 and J usage is TRBJ1-1; no clear D gene. This CDR3 spans 13 amino acids. CDR1 SGHTS and CDR2 YDEGEE come from the germline V gene. V was pared by 1 base and J by 3 bases, with 7 bases between. Filled out from reference TRBV5-8 and TRBJ1-1, the complete variable domain reads EAGVTQSPTHLIKTRGQQATLRCSPISGHTSVYWYQQALGLGLQFLLWYDEGEERNRGNFPPRFSGRQFPNYSSELNVNALELEDSALYLCASSLTVYTEAFFGQGTRLTVV.

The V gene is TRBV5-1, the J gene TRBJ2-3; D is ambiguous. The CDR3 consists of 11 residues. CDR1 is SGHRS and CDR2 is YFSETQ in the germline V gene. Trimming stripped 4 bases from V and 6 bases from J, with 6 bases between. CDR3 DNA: TGCGCCAGCAGCCCGGTGGATACGCAGTATTTT. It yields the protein CASSPVDTQYF.

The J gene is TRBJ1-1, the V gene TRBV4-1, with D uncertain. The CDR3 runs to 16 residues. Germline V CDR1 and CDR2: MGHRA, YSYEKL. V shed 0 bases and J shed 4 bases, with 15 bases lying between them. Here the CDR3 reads CASSQERGRSPTEAFF. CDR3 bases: TGCGCCAGCAGCCAAGAAAGAGGGAGGTCGCCCACTGAAGCTTTCTTT.

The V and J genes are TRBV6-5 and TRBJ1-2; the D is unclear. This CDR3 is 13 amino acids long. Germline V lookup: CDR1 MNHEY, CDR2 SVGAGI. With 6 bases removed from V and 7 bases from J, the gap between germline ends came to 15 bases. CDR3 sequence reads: CASSQNHRGGYTF. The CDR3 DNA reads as TGTGCCAGCAGCCAAAACCATCGGGGTGGCTACACCTTC.

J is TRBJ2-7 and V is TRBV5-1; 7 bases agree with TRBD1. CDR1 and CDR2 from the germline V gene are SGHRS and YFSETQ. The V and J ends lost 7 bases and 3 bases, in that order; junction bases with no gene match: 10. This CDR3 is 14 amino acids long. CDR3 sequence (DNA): TGCGCCAGCCGCGAAACAGGGGCCCTCTACGAGCAGTACTTC. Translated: CASRETGALYEQYF. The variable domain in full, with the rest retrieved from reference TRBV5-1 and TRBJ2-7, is KAGVTQTPRYLIKTRGQQVTLSCSPISGHRSVSWYQQTPGQGLQFLFEYFSETQRNKGNFPGRFSGRQFSNSRSEMNVSTLELGDSALYLCASRETGALYEQYFGPGTRLTVT.

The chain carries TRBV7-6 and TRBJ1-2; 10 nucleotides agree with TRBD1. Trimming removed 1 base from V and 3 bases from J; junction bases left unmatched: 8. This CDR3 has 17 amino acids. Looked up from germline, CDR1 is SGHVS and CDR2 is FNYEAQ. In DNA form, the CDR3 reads TGTGCCAGCAGCTTAGTTAGTAGAGGGACAGGGGACTATGGCTACACCTTC. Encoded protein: CASSLVSRGTGDYGYTF.

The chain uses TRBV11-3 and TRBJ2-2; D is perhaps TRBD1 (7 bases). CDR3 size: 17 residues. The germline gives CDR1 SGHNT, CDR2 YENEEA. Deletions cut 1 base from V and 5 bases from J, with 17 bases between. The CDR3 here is CASSLGQGGGRTGELFF. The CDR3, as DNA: TGTGCCAGCAGCTTAGGACAGGGAGGTGGGCGGACCGGGGAGCTGTTTTTT.

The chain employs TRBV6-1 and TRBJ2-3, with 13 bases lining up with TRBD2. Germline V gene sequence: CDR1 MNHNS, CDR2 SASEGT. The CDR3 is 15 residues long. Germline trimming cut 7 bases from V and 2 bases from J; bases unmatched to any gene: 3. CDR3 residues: CASKGLAGTTDTQYF. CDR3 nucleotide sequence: TGTGCCAGCAAGGGACTAGCGGGGACCACAGATACGCAGTATTTT.

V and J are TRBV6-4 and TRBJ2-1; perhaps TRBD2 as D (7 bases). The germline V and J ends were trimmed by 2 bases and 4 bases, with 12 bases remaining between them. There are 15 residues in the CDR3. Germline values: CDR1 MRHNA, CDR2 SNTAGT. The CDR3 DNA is TGTGCCAGCAGTGACGAGAGGGGGGGTTACAATGAGCAGTTCTTC. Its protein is CASSDERGGYNEQFF.

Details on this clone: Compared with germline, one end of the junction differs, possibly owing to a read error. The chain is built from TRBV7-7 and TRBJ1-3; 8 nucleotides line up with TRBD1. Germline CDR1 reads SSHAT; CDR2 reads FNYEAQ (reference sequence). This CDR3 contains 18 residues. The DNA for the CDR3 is TGTGCTAGCAGCGCAAGCTACTCAGGGGGCGCAGAAGGAAACACCATATATTTT. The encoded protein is CASSASYSGGAEGNTIYF.

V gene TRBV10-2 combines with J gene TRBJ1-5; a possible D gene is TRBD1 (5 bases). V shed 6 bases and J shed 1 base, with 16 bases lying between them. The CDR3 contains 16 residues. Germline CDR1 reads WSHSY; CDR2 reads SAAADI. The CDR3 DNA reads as TGCGCCAGCAGCCCCGGGGGGGTATTGAGCAATCAGCCCCAGCATTTT. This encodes CASSPGGVLSNQPQHF.